One sample yielded the 27 T cell receptor beta chains listed below, sequenced in a study of blood T cell repertoires in COVID-19. The data were produced by immunoSEQ multiplex PCR, yet TCRdb's version contains in-frame clones alone and is incomplete. Of 35,000 to 40,000 clones listed, about 82% are singletons. The sample consisted of peripheral blood. The receptor set was obtained from a man older than 75 with active or convalescent COVID-19.

The chain couples TRBV10-3 to TRBJ2-7; 11 positions agree with TRBD2. V gave up 5 bases and J gave up 3 bases; unmatched junction bases: 6. The CDR3 sequence is 15 residues long. Per the germline V gene, CDR1 is ENHRY and CDR2 is SYGVKD. Written as DNA, the CDR3 is TGTGCCATCAGTCGACTGACTAGCGGGGTCTACGAGCAGTACTTC. This translates into CAISRLTSGVYEQYF.

The rearrangement uses TRBV9 and TRBJ1-1, with TRBD1 identical over 8 bases. Germline trimming cut 3 bases from V and 1 base from J; bases unmatched to any gene: 2. CDR1 SGDLS and CDR2 YYNGEE come from the germline V gene. The CDR3 runs 14 residues. The CDR3 loop is CASSAGTGNTEAFF. The CDR3 DNA reads TGTGCCAGCAGCGCCGGGACAGGGAACACTGAAGCTTTCTTT.

This chain uses TRBV9 with TRBJ2-3; 13 bases fit TRBD2. Per germline, CDR1 SGDLS and CDR2 YYNGEE. The CDR3 is made up of 16 amino acids. The trim removed 3 bases at V and 5 bases at J, leaving 6 bases unmatched. CDR3 sequence (DNA): TGTGCCAGCAGCGAACTAGCGGGGGGGCCGGTAGATACGCAGTATTTT. Translation gives CASSELAGGPVDTQYF.

The chain carries TRBV24-1 and TRBJ2-1, with a tentative D call TRBD2 (6 bases). The CDR3 covers 17 residues. The V gene lost 2 bases and the J gene lost 5 bases, with 18 bases spanning the gap. Germline V CDR1 and CDR2: KGHDR, SFDVKD. CDR3 protein: CATSDSGDSSGHNEQFF. DNA of the CDR3: TGTGCCACCAGTGATTCCGGGGACTCCTCGGGCCACAATGAGCAGTTCTTC.

This rearrangement joins TRBV6-5 to TRBJ2-7; the match to TRBD1 covers 9 bases. The CDR3 loop spans 13 amino acids. The junction had 5 bases not matched to a gene; V was cut back by 7 bases and J by 4 bases. Germline CDR1 is MNHEY and CDR2 is SVGAGI. Here the CDR3 reads CASTGTGLYEQYF. The CDR3 bases are TGTGCCAGCACGGGGACAGGGCTTTACGAGCAGTACTTC.

This chain uses TRBV24-1 with TRBJ2-5, with 10 bases that match TRBD2. J lost 1 base, V lost 3 bases, and 10 bases had no gene match. The CDR3 has 18 residues. Germline values: CDR1 KGHDR, CDR2 SFDVKD. The CDR3 loop reads CATSDPFSGTSVQETQYF. The CDR3 bases are TGTGCCACCAGTGATCCCTTTTCCGGGACTAGCGTCCAAGAGACCCAGTACTTC.

The chain joins TRBV9 to TRBJ2-4; 12 positions agree with TRBD1. CDR1 and CDR2 (germline): SGDLS, YYNGEE. The ends lost 5 bases at V and 3 bases at J; junction bases unmatched: 12. The CDR3 loop spans 18 amino acids. CDR3 nucleotides: TGTGCCAGCAGTGCCCCGGGACAGGGGGCGCGGGGCAAAAACATTCAGTACTTC. Amino acids: CASSAPGQGARGKNIQYF. The variable domain in full, completed from reference TRBV9 and TRBJ2-4, reads DSGVTQTPKHLITATGQRVTLRCSPRSGDLSVYWYQQSLDQGLQFLIQYYNGEERAKGNILERFSAQQFPDLHSELNLSSLELGDSALYFCASSAPGQGARGKNIQYFGAGTRLSVL.

J is TRBJ2-3 and V is TRBV2; maybe TRBD1 (5 bases). Germline V gene data show CDR1 as SNHLY and CDR2 as FYNNEI. V was clipped by 8 bases and J by 0 bases, with 12 bases between them. The CDR3 is 14 amino acids. As DNA, the CDR3 is TGTGCCAGCCAACGGACAACTAGCACAGATACGCAGTATTTT. This translates into CASQRTTSTDTQYF.

The chain uses TRBV28 and TRBJ2-3; TRBD2 aligns across 10 bases. The CDR3 runs to 16 residues. V dropped 2 bases and J dropped 2; count of bases not matched to a gene: 4. Germline CDR1 reads MDHEN; CDR2 reads SYDVKM. CDR3 amino acids: CASSLPLAGDTDTQYF. In DNA, the CDR3 is TGTGCCAGCAGTTTACCTCTAGCGGGGGACACAGATACGCAGTATTTT.

This sequence joins TRBV19 and TRBJ2-6; D gene unclear. Per the germline V gene, CDR1 is LNHDA and CDR2 is SQIVND (reference sequence). This CDR3 has 14 residues. V gave up 5 bases and J gave up 1 base, with 6 bases separating them. Here the CDR3 DNA reads TGTGCCAGTAGTCAACAGTCTGGGGCCAACGTCCTGACTTTC. The encoded protein is CASSQQSGANVLTF. The complete variable domain, with remaining parts taken from reference TRBV19 and TRBJ2-6, reads DGGITQSPKYLFRKEGQNVTLSCEQNLNHDAMYWYRQDPGQGLRLIYYSQIVNDFQKGDIAEGYSVSREKKESFPLTVTSAQKNPTAFYLCASSQQSGANVLTFGAGSRLTVL.

V gene TRBV15 combines with J gene TRBJ1-5; D call uncertain. V was shortened by 0 bases and J by 5 bases, with 11 bases between the two germline ends. The CDR3 sequence is 15 residues long. Germline loops: CDR1 LNHNV, CDR2 YYDKDF (reference sequence). The chain's CDR3 is CATSRDLGFYQPQHF. The CDR3, as DNA: TGTGCCACCAGCAGAGATCTAGGATTTTATCAGCCCCAGCATTTT.

This rearrangement joins TRBV9 to TRBJ2-6; 11 nucleotides agree with TRBD1. The CDR3 totals 18 residues. J lost 1 base, V lost 3 bases, and 6 bases had no gene match. Per germline, CDR1 SGDLS and CDR2 YYNGEE. DNA for the CDR3: TGTGCCAGCAGCGGAACCGGGACAGGGGGTTCTGGGGCCAACGTCCTGACTTTC. Translation gives CASSGTGTGGSGANVLTF.

This sequence joins TRBV6-5 and TRBJ2-5; the match to TRBD1 covers 7 bases. Germline CDR1 reads MNHEY; CDR2 reads SVGAGI. This CDR3 is built from 13 residues. Trimming removed 0 bases from V and 13 bases from J; junction bases left unmatched: 8. The CDR3 DNA follows: TGTGCCAGCAGTTACTCGAAAAAGGACAGGCTGTACTTC. It encodes CASSYSKKDRLYF.

V is TRBV27 and J is TRBJ2-7; 15 nucleotides line up with TRBD2. Germline CDR1 MNHEY, CDR2 SMNVEV (reference sequence). Trimming at V came to 5 bases and at J to 4 bases, leaving 3 bases not matched to a gene. CDR3 length: 15 residues. The CDR3 nucleotides are TGTGCCAGCAGTATTGGGACTAGCGGGAGGTACGAGCAGTACTTC. Translation gives CASSIGTSGRYEQYF.

This clone came up once. The chain carries TRBV30 and TRBJ2-1; D might be TRBD2 (5 bases). This CDR3 is 11 amino acids long. Trimming stripped 4 bases from V and 8 bases from J, with 9 bases between. Looked up from germline, CDR1 is GTSNPN and CDR2 is SVGIG (reference sequence). This CDR3 is CAWTEDYEQFF. CDR3 nucleotides: TGTGCCTGGACTGAGGACTATGAGCAGTTCTTC. Filled out from reference TRBV30 and TRBJ2-1, the complete variable domain reads SQTIHQWPATLVQPVGSPLSLECTVEGTSNPNLYWYRQAAGRGLQLLFYSVGIGQISSEVPQNLSASRPQDRQFILSSKKLLLSDSGFYLCAWTEDYEQFFGPGTRLTVL.

V and J are TRBV28 and TRBJ2-3, with D perhaps TRBD1 (6 bases). V lost 3 bases to trimming and J lost 1 base, with 20 bases between them. Per germline, CDR1 MDHEN and CDR2 SYDVKM. The CDR3 is made up of 18 amino acids. CDR3 coding DNA: TGTGCCAGCAGTTTTAGTGACCAAGTAGGGGGAGGCACAGATACGCAGTATTTT. It translates to CASSFSDQVGGGTDTQYF. The variable domain in full, with the rest retrieved from reference TRBV28 and TRBJ2-3, is DVKVTQSSRYLVKRTGEKVFLECVQDMDHENMFWYRQDPGLGLRLIYFSYDVKMKEKGDIPEGYSVSREKKERFSLILESASTNQTSMYLCASSFSDQVGGGTDTQYFGPGTRLTVL.

The chain couples TRBV27 to TRBJ2-7; 9 bases map to TRBD2. V lost 5 bases to trimming and J lost 7 bases; unmatched junction nucleotides: 9. This CDR3 is built from 14 residues. Germline V gene sequence: CDR1 MNHEY, CDR2 SMNVEV (reference sequence). The CDR3 loop is CASSTQRGAREQYF. CDR3 DNA sequence: TGTGCCAGCAGTACCCAGCGGGGGGCAAGGGAGCAGTACTTC.

V and J are TRBV5-1 and TRBJ1-2, with 7 bases fitting TRBD1. The CDR3 runs to 14 residues. The germline gives CDR1 SGHRS, CDR2 YFSETQ. Trimming at V came to 4 bases and at J to 3 bases, leaving 6 bases not matched to a gene. The CDR3: CASSPGGLDYGYTF. CDR3 nucleotides: TGCGCCAGCAGCCCAGGGGGGCTGGACTATGGCTACACCTTC.

The V gene is TRBV27, the J gene TRBJ2-1; D unresolved. Germline CDR1 is MNHEY and CDR2 is SMNVEV (reference sequence). CDR3 size: 14 residues. The V gene lost 2 bases and the J gene lost 0 bases, with 5 bases spanning the gap. The CDR3 DNA reads as TGTGCCAGCAGTTTAGCAGGCTCCTACAATGAGCAGTTCTTC. This sequence encodes CASSLAGSYNEQFF.

The rearrangement joins TRBV3-1 (or the pseudogene TRBV3-2) to TRBJ1-1, with D hard to call. The CDR3 has 11 residues. The germline V gene has CDR1 LGHDT and CDR2 YNNKEL (reference sequence). Between the trimmed V and J ends, which lost 4 bases and 8 bases, there was a span of 8 bases. DNA for the CDR3: TGTGCCAGCAGCCGAACGGGGGAAGCTTTCTTT. Translating it yields CASSRTGEAFF.

The CDR3 loop reads CASSLGRGEGGYTF. The CDR3 DNA is TGTGCCAGCAGCCTCGGCAGGGGGGAAGGTGGCTACACCTTC. The V and J genes are TRBV27 and TRBJ1-2; 7 positions match TRBD1. The CDR3 has 14 amino acids. Trimming removed 6 bases from V and 7 bases from J; junction bases left unmatched: 11. Germline-derived CDR1 and CDR2 are MNHEY and SMNVEV (reference sequence).

This chain joins TRBV19 and TRBJ1-1, with D tentatively TRBD1 (5 bases). V was pared by 7 bases and J by 4 bases, with 16 bases between. Germline V lookup: CDR1 LNHDA, CDR2 SQIVND (reference sequence). This CDR3 is built from 14 residues. CDR3 sequence reads: CASTWAGEGTEAFF. DNA for the CDR3: TGTGCCAGTACCTGGGCGGGGGAAGGCACTGAAGCTTTCTTT.

The gene calls are TRBV18 and TRBJ1-3; D ambiguous. V lost 3 bases, J lost 6 bases, and 12 bases lay in between. Germline V gene lookup returns CDR1 KGHSH and CDR2 LQKENI. There are 14 residues in the CDR3. DNA of the CDR3: TGTGCCAGCTCACCGCGCGGGGATGCAAACACCATATATTTT. Amino acid sequence: CASSPRGDANTIYF.

The chain uses TRBV9 and TRBJ1-6; D not resolved. The germline CDR1 and CDR2 sequences are SGDLS and YYNGEE. There are 15 residues in the CDR3. Trimming pared 0 bases from V and 8 bases from J, leaving 12 bases between. CDR3 DNA sequence: TGTGCCAGCAGCGTAGGAGGGAACGATGATTCACCCCTCCACTTT. Encoded protein: CASSVGGNDDSPLHF.

The rearrangement joins TRBV6-5 to TRBJ1-2, with 7 bases fitting TRBD1. The V and J ends lost 5 bases and 7 bases, in that order; junction bases with no gene match: 10. Germline CDR1 MNHEY, CDR2 SVGAGI. The CDR3 consists of 14 residues. The CDR3 here is CASSTTGTRLGYTF. As DNA, the CDR3 is TGTGCCAGCAGTACGACAGGGACTCGTCTTGGCTACACCTTC.

V and J are TRBV4-2 and TRBJ2-7; D gene unclear. V lost 7 bases, J lost 3 bases, and 13 bases lay in between. The CDR3 totals 13 residues. Germline V gene lookup returns CDR1 LGHNA and CDR2 YNFKEQ. The CDR3 nucleotides read TGTGCCAGCAAAGGCCTGGCGGACTACGAGCAGTACTTC. Translated, it gives CASKGLADYEQYF.

This chain connects TRBV10-3 to TRBJ2-3; TRBD2 matches 7 bases. CDR1 is ENHRY, CDR2 SYGVKD, per germline. The CDR3 contains 13 residues. V dropped 8 bases and J dropped 4; count of bases not matched to a gene: 6. CDR3 sequence: CAILAAGADTQYF. The DNA of the CDR3 is TGTGCCATCCTTGCCGCGGGGGCAGATACGCAGTATTTT.